These 4 T cell receptor beta chains share one sample of origin, sequenced in a study of identical twins. From the 5' RACE reads, TCRdb called clonotypes with MiXCR, one entry per CDR3 protein. The sample holds 270,000 or so distinct CDR3 sequences, about 8.9% seen once. The data were also submitted as part of a second study, on yellow fever vaccine responses in identical twins.

The sample comprised CD8+ T cells sorted from blood. Receptors were obtained from a woman aged 18-29 years in good health.

This clonotype was counted between two and nine times. The rearrangement uses TRBV27 and TRBJ1-2, with D tentatively TRBD1 (5 bases). The CDR3 extends over 12 amino acids. CDR1 and CDR2 from the germline V gene are MNHEY and SMNVEV (reference sequence). V lost 6 bases, J lost 5 bases, and 10 bases lay in between. In DNA, the CDR3 is TGTGCCAGCAGCAAGCAGGGTTATGGCTACACCTTC. Translating gives CASSKQGYGYTF.

This clonotype was counted only a few times. This chain connects TRBV7-9 to TRBJ2-1, with D tentatively TRBD1 (6 bases). Trimming pared 4 bases from V and 7 bases from J, leaving 14 bases between. There are 14 residues in the CDR3. Germline-derived CDR1 and CDR2 are SEHNR and FQNEAQ (reference sequence). The CDR3 DNA is TGTGCCAGCAGCTCCCAAGGGGGAAATAATGAGCAGTTCTTC. Amino acid sequence: CASSSQGGNNEQFF.

This clonotype appeared a few times. This chain joins TRBV5-1 and TRBJ2-5; D is perhaps TRBD1 (5 bases). CDR1 and CDR2 from the germline V gene are SGHRS and YFSETQ. V lost 4 bases and J 7 bases, leaving 20 bases between the germline ends. The CDR3 spans 15 residues. The CDR3 protein is CASSPILGPQGTQYF. The DNA for the CDR3 is TGCGCCAGCAGCCCAATACTGGGCCCTCAGGGGACCCAGTACTTC.

This clonotype was counted a few times. The CDR3 bases are TGTGCCAGCAGTGACCGGACAGGGAACACCGGGGAGCTGTTTTTT. Encoded protein: CASSDRTGNTGELFF. The chain employs TRBV25-1 and TRBJ2-2; 7 bases agree with TRBD1. The V segment lost 3 bases and the J segment 1 base; nucleotides outside the gene matches: 2. Germline V gene lookup returns CDR1 MGHDK and CDR2 SYGVNS. This CDR3 spans 15 amino acids.